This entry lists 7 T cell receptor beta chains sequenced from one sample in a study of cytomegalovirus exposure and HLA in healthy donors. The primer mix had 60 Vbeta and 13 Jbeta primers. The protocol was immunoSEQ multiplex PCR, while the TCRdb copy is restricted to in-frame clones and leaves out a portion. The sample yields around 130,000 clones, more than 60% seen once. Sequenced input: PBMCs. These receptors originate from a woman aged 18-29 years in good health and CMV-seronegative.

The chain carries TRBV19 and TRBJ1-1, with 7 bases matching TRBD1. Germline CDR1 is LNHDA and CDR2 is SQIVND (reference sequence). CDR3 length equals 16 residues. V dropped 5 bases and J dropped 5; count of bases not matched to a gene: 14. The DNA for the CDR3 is TGTGCCAGTAGTCTTCGGACAGGAAGGGTGAGAACTGAAGCTTTCTTT. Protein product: CASSLRTGRVRTEAFF.

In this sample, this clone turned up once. The CDR3 nucleotides read TGTGCCAGCAGCCGTTCAGGGGGTTCCTACGAGCAGTACTTC. Translation: CASSRSGGSYEQYF. The rearrangement uses TRBV7-8 and TRBJ2-7, with 7 bases matching TRBD1. The CDR3 has 14 amino acids. V dropped 5 bases and J dropped 1; count of bases not matched to a gene: 5. In germline, CDR1 is SGHVS, CDR2 FQNEAQ.

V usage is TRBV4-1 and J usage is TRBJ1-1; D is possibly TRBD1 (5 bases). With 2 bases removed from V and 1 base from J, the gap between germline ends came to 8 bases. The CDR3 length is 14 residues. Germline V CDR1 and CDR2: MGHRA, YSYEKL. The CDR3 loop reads CASSQRQQNTEAFF. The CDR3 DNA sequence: TGCGCCAGCAGCCAACGACAGCAGAACACTGAAGCTTTCTTT.

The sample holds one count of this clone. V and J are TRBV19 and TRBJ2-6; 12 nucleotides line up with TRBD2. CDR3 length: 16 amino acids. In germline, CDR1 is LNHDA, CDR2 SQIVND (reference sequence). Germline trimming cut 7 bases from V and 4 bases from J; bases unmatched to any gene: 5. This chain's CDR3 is CASKPSGRGGANVLTF. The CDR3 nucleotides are TGTGCCAGTAAGCCTAGCGGGAGGGGAGGGGCCAACGTCCTGACTTTC.

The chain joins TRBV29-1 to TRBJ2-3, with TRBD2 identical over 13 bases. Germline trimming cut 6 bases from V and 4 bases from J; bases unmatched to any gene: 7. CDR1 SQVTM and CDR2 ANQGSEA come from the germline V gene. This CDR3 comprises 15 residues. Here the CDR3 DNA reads TGCAGCGTGGGGACTAGCGGGGCTATATCAGATACGCAGTATTTT. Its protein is CSVGTSGAISDTQYF.

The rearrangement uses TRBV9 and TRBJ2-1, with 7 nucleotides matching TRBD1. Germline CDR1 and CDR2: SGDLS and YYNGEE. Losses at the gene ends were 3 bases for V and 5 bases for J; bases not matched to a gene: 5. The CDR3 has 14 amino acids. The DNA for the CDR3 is TGTGCCAGCAGCGGGACAGGCAGAGACAATGAGCAGTTCTTC. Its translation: CASSGTGRDNEQFF.

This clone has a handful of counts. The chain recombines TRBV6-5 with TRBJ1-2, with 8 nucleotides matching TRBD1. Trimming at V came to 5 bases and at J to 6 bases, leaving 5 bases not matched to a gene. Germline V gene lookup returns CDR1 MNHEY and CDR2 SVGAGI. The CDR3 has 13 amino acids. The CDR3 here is CASSRGQGDGYTF. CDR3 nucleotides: TGTGCCAGCAGTCGCGGACAGGGCGATGGCTACACCTTC.